The clone carrying this T cell receptor (beta chain) was counted ten times or more. Antigen specificity is unknown. This CDR3 is built from 14 residues. The germline V gene encodes CDR1 SGHDT and CDR2 YYEEEE. V lost 1 base and J lost 9, with 14 bases in between. The data belong to a study of blood T cells in healthy people across ages. Study as a whole: Roughly one uniquely barcoded beta molecule per two T cells was captured.

Healthy Caucasians from Russia aged roughly 6 to 95 served as donors. Alongside a J-beta primer mix, a sample-barcoded 5' primer served in a second PCR lasting roughly 6 to 11 cycles. TCRdb re-called the 5' RACE reads with MiXCR, one entry per CDR3 protein. The sample lists 710,000 or so distinct CDR3 sequences, approximately 31% seen once, with over 15% in the top ten. Study-wide points: With donor CMV status unknown, expanded clonotype changes were possibly confounded.

The rearrangement links TRBV5-6 to TRBJ2-1; tentative D call: TRBD1 (6 bases). The sequenced sample consisted of blood. The sequence was obtained from a woman aged 80 or older in good health. For the CDR3, the DNA is TGTGCCAGCAGCTTGTTCCAGGGGCAGGGTGAGCAGTTCTTC. Amino acid sequence: CASSLFQGQGEQFF.